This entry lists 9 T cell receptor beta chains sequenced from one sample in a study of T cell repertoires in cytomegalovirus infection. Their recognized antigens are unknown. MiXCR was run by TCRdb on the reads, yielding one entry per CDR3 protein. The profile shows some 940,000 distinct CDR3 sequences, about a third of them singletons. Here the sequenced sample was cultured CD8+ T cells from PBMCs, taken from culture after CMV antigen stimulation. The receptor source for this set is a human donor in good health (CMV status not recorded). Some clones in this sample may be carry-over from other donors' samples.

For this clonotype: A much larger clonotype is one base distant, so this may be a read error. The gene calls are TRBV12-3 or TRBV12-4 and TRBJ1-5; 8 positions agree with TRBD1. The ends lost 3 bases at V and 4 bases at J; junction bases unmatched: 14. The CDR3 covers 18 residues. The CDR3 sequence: CASSFSPEGQGQNQPQHF. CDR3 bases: TGTGCCAGCAGTTTCTCCCCCGAAGGACAGGGCCAAAATCAGCCCCAGCATTTT.

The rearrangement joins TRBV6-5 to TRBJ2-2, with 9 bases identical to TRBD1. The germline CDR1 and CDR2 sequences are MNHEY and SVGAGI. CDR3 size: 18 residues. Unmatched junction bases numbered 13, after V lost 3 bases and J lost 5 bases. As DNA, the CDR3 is TGTGCCAGCAGTTATACATCCGCCGGGACAGGGATGACCGGGGAGCTGTTTTTT. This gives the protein CASSYTSAGTGMTGELFF.

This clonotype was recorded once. The CDR3 DNA reads TGTGCCATCAGCCCCGCGGAGGGTAGGGCCCAGAACACTGAAGCTTTCTTT. Translating gives CAISPAEGRAQNTEAFF. The V gene is TRBV10-3, the J gene TRBJ1-1; D is unclear. V lost 6 bases and J 1 base, leaving 21 bases between the germline ends. Germline CDR1 is ENHRY and CDR2 is SYGVKD. The CDR3 contains 17 residues.

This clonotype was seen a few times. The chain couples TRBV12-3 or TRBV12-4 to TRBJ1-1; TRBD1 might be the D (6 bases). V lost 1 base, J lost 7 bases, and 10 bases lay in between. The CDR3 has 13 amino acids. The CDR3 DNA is TGTGCCAGCAGTTTAGACAGGGAGGTTGAAGCTTTCTTT. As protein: CASSLDREVEAFF.

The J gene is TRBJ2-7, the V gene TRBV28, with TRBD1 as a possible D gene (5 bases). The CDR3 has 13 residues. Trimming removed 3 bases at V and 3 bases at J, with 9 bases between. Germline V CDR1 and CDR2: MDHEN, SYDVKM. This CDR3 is CASSFTGDYEQYV. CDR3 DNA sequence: TGTGCCAGCAGTTTCACAGGTGACTACGAGCAGTACGTC.

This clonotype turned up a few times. The CDR3 DNA sequence: TGTGCCAGCAGTGAACGACTAGCGGCCGGGGAGCAGTACTTC. Its translation: CASSERLAAGEQYF. V is TRBV2 and J is TRBJ2-7, with TRBD2 identical over 9 bases. CDR1 SNHLY and CDR2 FYNNEI come from the germline V gene. The CDR3 totals 14 residues. The trim removed 2 bases at V and 7 bases at J, leaving 6 bases unmatched.

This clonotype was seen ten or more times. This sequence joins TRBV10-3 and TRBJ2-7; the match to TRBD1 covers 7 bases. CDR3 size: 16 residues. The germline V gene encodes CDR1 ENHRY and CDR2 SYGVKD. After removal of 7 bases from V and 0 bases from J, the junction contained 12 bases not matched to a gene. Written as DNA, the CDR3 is TGTGCCATCACCGCAAAGGGGACAGAGAACTCCTACGAGCAGTACGTC. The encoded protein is CAITAKGTENSYEQYV.

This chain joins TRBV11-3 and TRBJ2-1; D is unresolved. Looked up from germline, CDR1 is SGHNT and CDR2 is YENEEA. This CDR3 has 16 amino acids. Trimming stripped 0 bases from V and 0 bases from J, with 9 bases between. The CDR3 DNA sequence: TGTGCCAGCAGCTTAGATCAGAGTAGCTCCTACAATGAGCAGTTCTTC. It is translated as CASSLDQSSSYNEQFF.

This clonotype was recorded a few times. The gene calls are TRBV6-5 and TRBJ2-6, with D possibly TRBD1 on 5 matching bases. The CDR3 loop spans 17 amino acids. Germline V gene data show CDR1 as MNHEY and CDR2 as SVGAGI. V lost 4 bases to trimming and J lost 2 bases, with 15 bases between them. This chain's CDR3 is CASSSLQMGPGANVLTF. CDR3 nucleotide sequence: TGTGCCAGCAGTTCCTTACAGATGGGGCCTGGGGCCAACGTCCTGACTTTC.